The clone carrying this TCR beta chain occurred many times. Its antigen is still unknown. The germline V gene encodes CDR1 WSHSY and CDR2 SAAADI. J lost 1 base, V lost 6 bases, and 8 bases had no gene match. CDR3 length: 17 amino acids. The sample comes from a study of CD8 T cells in ankylosing spondylitis. General study results and limits: Apparently characteristic of ankylosing spondylitis blood was a TCR beta motif (eight highly homologous variants). Some of the motif variants had earlier been found in reactive arthritis patients' fluid and blood. Significantly higher representation of disease-linked clones was reported for matched ankylosing spondylitis synovial fluid.

Making the TCR beta libraries involved quantitative 5'-RACE with molecular barcodes. One entry per CDR3 protein, called by TCRdb with MiXCR from the 5' RACE reads. Here the sample spans 200,000 to 250,000 distinct CDR3 sequences, roughly 26% being singletons. Input material: blood, either unsorted or a sorted T cell fraction (not recorded which). This chain joins TRBV10-2 and TRBJ2-3, with 12 bases fitting TRBD2. The TCR was taken from a male donor with ankylosing spondylitis or in good health (not recorded which). Here the CDR3 reads CASSRLAGVSGTDTQYF. CDR3 in DNA: TGCGCCAGCAGCCGACTAGCGGGAGTGTCCGGCACAGATACGCAGTATTTT.